This T cell receptor beta chain comes out of a study of response to subunit inactivated influenza vaccine. The length of the CDR3 is 13 residues. CDR1 is SGHNT and CDR2 is YYREEE in the germline V gene (reference sequence). The germline V and J ends were trimmed by 3 bases and 5 bases, with 10 bases remaining between them. TCRdb re-derived calls from the RT-PCR reads in MiXCR, one entry per CDR3 protein. The profile shows about 520,000 distinct CDR3 sequences, approximately 6.9% of them singletons. This clonotype was seen more than once but under ten times. Its target is unknown. Notes on the study in general: The authors proposed limited new T cell recruitment per seasonal influenza vaccination.

The chain is built from TRBV5-4 and TRBJ2-3; D remains ambiguous. This clonotype originated in a man between 45 and 75 years old who received an inactivated influenza vaccine. Material: PBMCs from blood, obtained less than 30 months after vaccination. CDR3 nucleotide sequence: TGTGCCAGCAGCTCGCCCGCACAAGATACGCAGTATTTT. Translated: CASSSPAQDTQYF.